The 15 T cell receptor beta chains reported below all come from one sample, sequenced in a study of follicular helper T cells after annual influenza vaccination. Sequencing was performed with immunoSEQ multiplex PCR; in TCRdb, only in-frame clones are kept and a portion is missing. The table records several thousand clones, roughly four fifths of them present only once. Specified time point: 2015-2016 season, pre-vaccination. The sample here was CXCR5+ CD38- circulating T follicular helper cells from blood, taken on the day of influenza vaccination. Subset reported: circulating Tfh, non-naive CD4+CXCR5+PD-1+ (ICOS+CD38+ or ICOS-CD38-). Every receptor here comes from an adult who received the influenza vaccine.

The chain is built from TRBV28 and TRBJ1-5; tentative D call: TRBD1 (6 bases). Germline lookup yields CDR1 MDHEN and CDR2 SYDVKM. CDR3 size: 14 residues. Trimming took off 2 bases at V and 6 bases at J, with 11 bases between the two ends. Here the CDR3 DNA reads TGTGCCAGCAGTTTACAGGGGAAAATTCAGCCCCAGCATTTT. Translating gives CASSLQGKIQPQHF.

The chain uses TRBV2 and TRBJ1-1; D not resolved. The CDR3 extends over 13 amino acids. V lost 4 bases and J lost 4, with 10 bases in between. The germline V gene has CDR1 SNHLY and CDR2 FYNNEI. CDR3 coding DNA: TGTGCCAGCAGTGTAAGGCAGCTCACTGAAGCTTTCTTT. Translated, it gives CASSVRQLTEAFF.

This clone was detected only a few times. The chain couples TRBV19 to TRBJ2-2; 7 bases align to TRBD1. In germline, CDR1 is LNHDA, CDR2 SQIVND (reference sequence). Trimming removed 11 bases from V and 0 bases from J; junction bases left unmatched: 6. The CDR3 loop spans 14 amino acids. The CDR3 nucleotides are TGTGCCGGCTCGGGACAGCCGAACACCGGGGAGCTGTTTTTT. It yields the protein CAGSGQPNTGELFF.

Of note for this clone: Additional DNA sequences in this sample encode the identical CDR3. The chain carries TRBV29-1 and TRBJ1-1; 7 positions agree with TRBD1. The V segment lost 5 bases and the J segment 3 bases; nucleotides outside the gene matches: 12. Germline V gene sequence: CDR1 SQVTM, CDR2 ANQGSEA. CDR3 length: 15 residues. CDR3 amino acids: CSVRGGRGQDTEAFF. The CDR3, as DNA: TGCAGCGTTCGTGGGGGGAGGGGGCAGGACACTGAAGCTTTCTTT.

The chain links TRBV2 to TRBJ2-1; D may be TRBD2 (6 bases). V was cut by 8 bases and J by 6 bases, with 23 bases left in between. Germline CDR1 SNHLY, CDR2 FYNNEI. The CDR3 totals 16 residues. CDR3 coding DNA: TGTGCCAGCTACCAGCGAGACTTCGGGCGGGGCAATGAGCAGTTCTTC. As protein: CASYQRDFGRGNEQFF.

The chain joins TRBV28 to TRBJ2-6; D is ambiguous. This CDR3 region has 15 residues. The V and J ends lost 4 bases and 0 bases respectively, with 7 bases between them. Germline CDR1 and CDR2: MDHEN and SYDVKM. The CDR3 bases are TGTGCCAGCAGTTCTGGTAGCTCTGGGGCCAACGTCCTGACTTTC. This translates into CASSSGSSGANVLTF. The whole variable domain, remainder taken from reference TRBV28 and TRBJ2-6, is DVKVTQSSRYLVKRTGEKVFLECVQDMDHENMFWYRQDPGLGLRLIYFSYDVKMKEKGDIPEGYSVSREKKERFSLILESASTNQTSMYLCASSSGSSGANVLTFGAGSRLTVL.

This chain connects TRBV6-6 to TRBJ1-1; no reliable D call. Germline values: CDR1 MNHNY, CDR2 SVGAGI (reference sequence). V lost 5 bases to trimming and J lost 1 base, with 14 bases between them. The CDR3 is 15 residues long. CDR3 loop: CASSQRTAENTEAFF. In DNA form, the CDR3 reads TGTGCCAGCAGTCAACGGACGGCTGAGAACACTGAAGCTTTCTTT.

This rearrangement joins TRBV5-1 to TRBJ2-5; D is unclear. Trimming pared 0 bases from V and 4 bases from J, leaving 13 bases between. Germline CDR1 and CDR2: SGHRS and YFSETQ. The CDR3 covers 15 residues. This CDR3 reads CASSLGLRKGETQYF. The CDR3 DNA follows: TGCGCCAGCAGCTTGGGCCTCCGGAAGGGAGAGACCCAGTACTTC.

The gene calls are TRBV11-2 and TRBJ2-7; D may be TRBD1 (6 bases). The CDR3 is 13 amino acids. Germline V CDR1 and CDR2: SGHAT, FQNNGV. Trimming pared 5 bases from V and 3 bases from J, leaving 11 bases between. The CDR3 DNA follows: TGTGCCAGCAGCCCTGGGGGCCTCTACGAGCAGTACTTC. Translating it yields CASSPGGLYEQYF.

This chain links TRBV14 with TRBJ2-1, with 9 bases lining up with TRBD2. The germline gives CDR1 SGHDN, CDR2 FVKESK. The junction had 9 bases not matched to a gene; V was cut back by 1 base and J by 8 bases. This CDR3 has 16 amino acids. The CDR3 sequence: CASSQGGGRARDEQFF. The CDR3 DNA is TGTGCCAGCAGCCAAGGGGGCGGGAGGGCCAGGGATGAGCAGTTCTTC.

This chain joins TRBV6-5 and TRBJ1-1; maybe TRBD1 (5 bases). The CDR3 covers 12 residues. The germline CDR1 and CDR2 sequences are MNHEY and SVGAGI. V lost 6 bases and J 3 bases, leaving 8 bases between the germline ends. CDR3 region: CASSDSYTEAFF. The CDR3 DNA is TGTGCCAGCAGCGACAGCTACACTGAAGCTTTCTTT.

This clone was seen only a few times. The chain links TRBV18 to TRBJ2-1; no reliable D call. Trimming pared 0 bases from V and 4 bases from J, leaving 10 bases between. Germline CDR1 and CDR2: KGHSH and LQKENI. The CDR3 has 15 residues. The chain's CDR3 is CASSPPTQLYNEQFF. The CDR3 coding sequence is TGTGCCAGCTCACCACCGACTCAACTATACAATGAGCAGTTCTTC.

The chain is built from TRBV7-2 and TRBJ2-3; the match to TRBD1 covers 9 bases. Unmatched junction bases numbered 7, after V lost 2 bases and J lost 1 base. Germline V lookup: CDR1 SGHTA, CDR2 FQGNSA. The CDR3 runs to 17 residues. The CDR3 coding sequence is TGTGCCAGCAGCTTAACAACTAGGACAGGGGGCACAGATACGCAGTATTTT. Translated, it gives CASSLTTRTGGTDTQYF.

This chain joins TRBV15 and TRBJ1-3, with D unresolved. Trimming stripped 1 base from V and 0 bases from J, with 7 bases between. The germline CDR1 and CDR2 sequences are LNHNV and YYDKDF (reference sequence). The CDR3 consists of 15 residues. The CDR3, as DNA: TGTGCCACCAGCAGAGTCAGTCACTCTGGAAACACCATATATTTT. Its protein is CATSRVSHSGNTIYF.

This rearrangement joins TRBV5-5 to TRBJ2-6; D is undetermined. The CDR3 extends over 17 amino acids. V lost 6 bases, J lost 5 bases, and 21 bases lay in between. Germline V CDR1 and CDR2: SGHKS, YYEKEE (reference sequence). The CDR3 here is CASISYVAQSRANVLTF. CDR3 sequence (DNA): TGTGCCAGCATAAGTTATGTCGCACAAAGTCGGGCCAACGTCCTGACTTTC.